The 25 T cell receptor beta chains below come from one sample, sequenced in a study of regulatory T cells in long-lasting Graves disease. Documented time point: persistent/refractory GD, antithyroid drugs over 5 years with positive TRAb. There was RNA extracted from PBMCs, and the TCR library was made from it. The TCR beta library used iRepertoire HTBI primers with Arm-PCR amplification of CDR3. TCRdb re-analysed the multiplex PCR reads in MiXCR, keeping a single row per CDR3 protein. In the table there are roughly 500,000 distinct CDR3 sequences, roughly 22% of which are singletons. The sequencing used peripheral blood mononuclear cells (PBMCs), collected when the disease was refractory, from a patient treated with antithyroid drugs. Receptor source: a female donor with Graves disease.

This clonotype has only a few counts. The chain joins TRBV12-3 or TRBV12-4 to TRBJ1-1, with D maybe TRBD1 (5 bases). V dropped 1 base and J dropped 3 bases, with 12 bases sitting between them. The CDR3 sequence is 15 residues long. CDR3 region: CASSLGGGVDTEAFF. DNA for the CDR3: TGTGCCAGCAGTTTAGGGGGGGGGGTGGACACTGAAGCTTTCTTT.

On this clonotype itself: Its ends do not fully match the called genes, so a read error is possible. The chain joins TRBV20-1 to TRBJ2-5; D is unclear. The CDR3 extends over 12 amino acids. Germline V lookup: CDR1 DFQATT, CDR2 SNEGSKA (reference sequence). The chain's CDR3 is CSARQYQEAQYF. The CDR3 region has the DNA TGCAGTGCTAGACAATATCAAGAGGCCCAGTACTTC.

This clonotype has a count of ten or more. CDR3 sequence reads: CAITPGTGQPQHF. The CDR3 nucleotides read TGTGCCATCACCCCAGGCACGGGTCAGCCCCAGCATTTT. This chain links TRBV10-3 with TRBJ1-5; D remains unclear. CDR1 is ENHRY and CDR2 is SYGVKD in the germline V gene. The CDR3 extends over 13 amino acids. V gave up 7 bases and J gave up 6 bases, with 13 bases separating them.

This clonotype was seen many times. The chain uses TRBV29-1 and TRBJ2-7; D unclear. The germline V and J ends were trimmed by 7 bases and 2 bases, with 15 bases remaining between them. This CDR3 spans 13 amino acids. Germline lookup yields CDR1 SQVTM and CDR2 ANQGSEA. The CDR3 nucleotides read TGCAGCGCAAGCCGGGCCTCCGCCTACGAGCAGTACTTC. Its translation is CSASRASAYEQYF.

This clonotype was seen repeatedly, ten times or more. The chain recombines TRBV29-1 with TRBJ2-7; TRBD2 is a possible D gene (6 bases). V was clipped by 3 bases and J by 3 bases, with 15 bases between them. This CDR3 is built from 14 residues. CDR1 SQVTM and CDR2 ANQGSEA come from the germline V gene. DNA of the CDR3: TGCAGCGTTGATAGCGGCGGAGGAGTCTACGAGCAGTACTTC. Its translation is CSVDSGGGVYEQYF.

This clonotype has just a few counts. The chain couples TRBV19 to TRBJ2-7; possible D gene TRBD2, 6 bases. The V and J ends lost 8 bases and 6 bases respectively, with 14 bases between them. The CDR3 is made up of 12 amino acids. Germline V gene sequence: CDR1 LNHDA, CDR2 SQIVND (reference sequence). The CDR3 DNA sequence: TGTGCCAGTTCCGATGGGGGGTTCGAGCAGTACTTC. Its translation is CASSDGGFEQYF.

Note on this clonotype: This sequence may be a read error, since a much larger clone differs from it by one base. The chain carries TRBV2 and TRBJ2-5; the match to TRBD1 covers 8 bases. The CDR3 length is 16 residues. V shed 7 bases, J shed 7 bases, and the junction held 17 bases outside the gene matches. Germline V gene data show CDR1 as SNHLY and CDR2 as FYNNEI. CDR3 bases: TGTGCCAGCATTTACGTGGGTTGGACAGGGAAAGTGACCCAGTACTTC. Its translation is CASIYVGWTGKVTQYF. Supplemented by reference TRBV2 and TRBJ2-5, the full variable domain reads EPEVTQTPSHQVTQMGQEVILRCVPISNHLYFYWYRQILGQKVEFLVSFYNNEISEKSEIFDDQFSVERPDGSNFTLKIRSTKLEDSAMYFCASIYVGWTGKVTQYFGPGTRLLVL.

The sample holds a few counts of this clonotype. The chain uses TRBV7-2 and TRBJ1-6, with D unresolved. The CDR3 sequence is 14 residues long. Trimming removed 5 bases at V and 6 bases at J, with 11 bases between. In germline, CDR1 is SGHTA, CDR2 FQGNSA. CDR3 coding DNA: TGTGCCAGCAGCCCCCACCTGGTTAATTCACCCCTCCACTTT. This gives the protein CASSPHLVNSPLHF.

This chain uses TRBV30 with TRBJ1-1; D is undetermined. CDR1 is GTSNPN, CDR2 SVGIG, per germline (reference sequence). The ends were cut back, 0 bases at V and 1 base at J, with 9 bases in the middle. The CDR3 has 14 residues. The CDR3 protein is CAWSVESANTEAFF. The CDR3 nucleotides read TGTGCCTGGAGTGTAGAATCGGCGAACACTGAAGCTTTCTTT.

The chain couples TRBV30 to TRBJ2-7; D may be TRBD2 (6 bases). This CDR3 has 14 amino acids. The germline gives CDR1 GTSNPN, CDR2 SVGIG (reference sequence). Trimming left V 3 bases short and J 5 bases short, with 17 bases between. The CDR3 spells CAWSPGLRVDEQYF. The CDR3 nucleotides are TGTGCCTGGAGCCCGGGACTCAGGGTCGACGAGCAGTACTTC.

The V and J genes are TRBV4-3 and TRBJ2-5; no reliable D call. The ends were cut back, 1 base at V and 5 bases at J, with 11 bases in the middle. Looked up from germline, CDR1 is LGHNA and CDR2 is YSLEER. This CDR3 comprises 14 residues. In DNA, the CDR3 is TGCGCCAGCAGCCAAGGGACGTTCCAGGAGACCCAGTACTTC. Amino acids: CASSQGTFQETQYF.

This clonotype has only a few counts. CDR3 sequence (DNA): TGTGCCTGGAGTGACACTGAAGCTTTCTTT. Its protein product is CAWSDTEAFF. The chain couples TRBV30 to TRBJ1-1; the D is unclear. With 1 base removed from V and 3 bases from J, the gap between germline ends came to 0 bases. The CDR3 is 10 amino acids. CDR1 GTSNPN and CDR2 SVGIG come from the germline V gene (reference sequence).

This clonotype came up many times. CDR3: CSARDREVMNTEAFF. The DNA of the CDR3 is TGCAGTGCTAGAGACAGGGAAGTCATGAACACTGAAGCTTTCTTT. The gene calls are TRBV20-1 and TRBJ1-1, with D perhaps TRBD1 (5 bases). Germline loops: CDR1 DFQATT, CDR2 SNEGSKA (reference sequence). CDR3 size: 15 residues. Deletions cut 0 bases from V and 0 bases from J, with 11 bases between.

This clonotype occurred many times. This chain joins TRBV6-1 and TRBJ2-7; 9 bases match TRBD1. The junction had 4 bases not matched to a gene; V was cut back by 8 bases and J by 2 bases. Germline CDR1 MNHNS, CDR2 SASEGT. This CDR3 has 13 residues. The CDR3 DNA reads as TGTGCCAGCTACGGACAGGGGCCCTACGAGCAGTACTTC. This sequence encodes CASYGQGPYEQYF.

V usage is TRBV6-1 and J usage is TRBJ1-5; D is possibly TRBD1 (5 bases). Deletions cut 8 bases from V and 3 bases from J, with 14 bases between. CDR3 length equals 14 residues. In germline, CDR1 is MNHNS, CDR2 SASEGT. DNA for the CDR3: TGTGCCAGCCGGGACCCCTGGAACAATCAGCCCCAGCATTTT. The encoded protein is CASRDPWNNQPQHF.

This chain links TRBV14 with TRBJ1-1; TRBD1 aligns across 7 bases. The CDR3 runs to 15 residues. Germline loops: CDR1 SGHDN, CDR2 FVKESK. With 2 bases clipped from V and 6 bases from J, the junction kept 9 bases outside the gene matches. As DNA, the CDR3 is TGTGCCAGCAGCCAATTGCAGGGGGTTTTGTCTGAAGCTTTCTTT. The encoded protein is CASSQLQGVLSEAFF.

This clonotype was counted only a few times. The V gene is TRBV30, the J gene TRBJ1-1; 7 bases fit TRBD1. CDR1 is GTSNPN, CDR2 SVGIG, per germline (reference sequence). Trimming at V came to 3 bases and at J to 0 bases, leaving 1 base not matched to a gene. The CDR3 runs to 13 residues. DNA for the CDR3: TGTGCCTGGAGGGACAGGTTGAACACTGAAGCTTTCTTT. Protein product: CAWRDRLNTEAFF.

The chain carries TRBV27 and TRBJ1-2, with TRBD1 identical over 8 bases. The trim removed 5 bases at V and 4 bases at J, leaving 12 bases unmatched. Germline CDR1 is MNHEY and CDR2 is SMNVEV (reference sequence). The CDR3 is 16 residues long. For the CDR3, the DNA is TGTGCCAGCAGTGGGGCCGGTGAGACAGGGGTCTATGGCTACACCTTC. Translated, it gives CASSGAGETGVYGYTF.

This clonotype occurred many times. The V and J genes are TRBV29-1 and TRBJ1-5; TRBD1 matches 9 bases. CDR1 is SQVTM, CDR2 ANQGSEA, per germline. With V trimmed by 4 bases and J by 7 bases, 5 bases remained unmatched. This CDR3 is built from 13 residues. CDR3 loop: CSVGDRVEQPQHF. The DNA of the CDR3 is TGCAGCGTTGGGGACAGGGTCGAACAGCCCCAGCATTTT.

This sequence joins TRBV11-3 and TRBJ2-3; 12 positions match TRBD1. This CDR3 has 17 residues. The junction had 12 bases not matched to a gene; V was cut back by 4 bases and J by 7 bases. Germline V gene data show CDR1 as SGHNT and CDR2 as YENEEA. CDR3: CASSWSPSGQGAYTQYF. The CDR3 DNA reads TGTGCCAGCAGCTGGTCCCCCTCGGGACAGGGGGCTTATACGCAGTATTTT.

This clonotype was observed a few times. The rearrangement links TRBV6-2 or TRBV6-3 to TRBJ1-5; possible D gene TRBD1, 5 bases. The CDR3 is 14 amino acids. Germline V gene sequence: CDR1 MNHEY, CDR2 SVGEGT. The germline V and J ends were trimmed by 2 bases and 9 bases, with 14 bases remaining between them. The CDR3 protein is CASSYGLGESPQHF. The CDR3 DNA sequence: TGTGCCAGCAGTTACGGTCTGGGGGAGTCGCCCCAGCATTTT.

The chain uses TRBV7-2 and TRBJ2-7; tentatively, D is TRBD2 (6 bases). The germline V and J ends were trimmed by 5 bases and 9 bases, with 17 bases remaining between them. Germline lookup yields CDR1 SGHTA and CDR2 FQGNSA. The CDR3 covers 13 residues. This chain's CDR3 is CASSPPPGVGQYF. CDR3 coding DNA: TGTGCCAGCAGCCCTCCGCCGGGGGTCGGGCAGTACTTC.

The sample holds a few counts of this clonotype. Written as DNA, the CDR3 is TGCAGTGCTAGGGCGGAGAGGGCAGGTTACGAGCAGTACTTC. Residues: CSARAERAGYEQYF. The rearrangement uses TRBV20-1 and TRBJ2-7; D possibly corresponds to TRBD2 (5 bases). Looked up from germline, CDR1 is DFQATT and CDR2 is SNEGSKA (reference sequence). Trimming left V 3 bases short and J 4 bases short, with 16 bases between. CDR3 length equals 14 residues.

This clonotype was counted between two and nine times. The CDR3 spells CASSPRPGTGVGEQYF. CDR3 in DNA: TGTGCCAGCAGCCCGCGTCCCGGGACAGGGGTGGGAGAGCAGTACTTC. V gene TRBV7-8 combines with J gene TRBJ2-7; 10 bases match TRBD1. The trim removed 5 bases at V and 7 bases at J, leaving 14 bases unmatched. The V gene's germline CDR1 is SGHVS and CDR2 FQNEAQ. The CDR3 covers 16 residues.

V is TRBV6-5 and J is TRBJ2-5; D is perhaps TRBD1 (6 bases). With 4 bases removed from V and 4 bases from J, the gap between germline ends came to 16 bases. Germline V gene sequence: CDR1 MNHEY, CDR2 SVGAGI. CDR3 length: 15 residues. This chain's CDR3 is CASSLEGGIGETQYF. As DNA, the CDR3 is TGTGCCAGCAGTTTGGAAGGGGGTATCGGAGAGACCCAGTACTTC.